The clone carrying this T cell receptor beta chain was seen more than once but under ten times. The germline gives CDR1 ENHRY, CDR2 SYGVKD. The CDR3 has 15 amino acids. V gave up 5 bases and J gave up 0 bases; unmatched junction bases: 3. TCRdb processed the 5' RACE reads anew with MiXCR; each CDR3 protein has one entry. The sample yields about 700,000 distinct CDR3 sequences, over 8.5% seen once. This specimen belongs to a study of identical twins. This sample also belongs to another study, concerning yellow fever vaccine responses in identical twins. This second report adds: A vaccine T cell response that seemed partly convergent and partly personalized was reported in twins.

Sequenced input: PBMCs. This receptor was obtained from a woman aged 18-35 years in good health. This sequence joins TRBV10-3 and TRBJ2-2; 7 positions match TRBD1. The DNA of the CDR3 is TGTGCCATCAGTTTTGGACAGGCGAACACCGGGGAGCTGTTTTTT. Translation: CAISFGQANTGELFF.